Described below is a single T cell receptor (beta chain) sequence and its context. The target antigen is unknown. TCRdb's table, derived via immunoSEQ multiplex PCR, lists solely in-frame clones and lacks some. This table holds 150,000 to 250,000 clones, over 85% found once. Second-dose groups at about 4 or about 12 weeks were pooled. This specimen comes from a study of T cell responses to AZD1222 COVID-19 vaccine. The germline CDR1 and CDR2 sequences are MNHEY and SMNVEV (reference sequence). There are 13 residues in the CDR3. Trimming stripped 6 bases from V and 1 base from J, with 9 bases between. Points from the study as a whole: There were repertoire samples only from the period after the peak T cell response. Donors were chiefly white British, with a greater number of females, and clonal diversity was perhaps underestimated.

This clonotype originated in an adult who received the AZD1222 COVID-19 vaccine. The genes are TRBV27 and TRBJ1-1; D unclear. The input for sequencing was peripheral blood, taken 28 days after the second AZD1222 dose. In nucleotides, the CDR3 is TGTGCCAGCAGCAACAATCGGAACACTGAAGCTTTCTTT. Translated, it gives CASSNNRNTEAFF.